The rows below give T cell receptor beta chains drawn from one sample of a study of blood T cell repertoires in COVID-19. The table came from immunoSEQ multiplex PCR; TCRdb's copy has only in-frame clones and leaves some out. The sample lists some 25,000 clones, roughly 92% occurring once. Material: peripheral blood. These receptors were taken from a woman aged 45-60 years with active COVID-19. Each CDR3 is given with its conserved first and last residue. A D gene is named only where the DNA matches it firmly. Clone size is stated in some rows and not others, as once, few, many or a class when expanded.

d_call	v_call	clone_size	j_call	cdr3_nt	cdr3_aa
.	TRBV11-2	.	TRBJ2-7	TGTGCCAGCAGTCTCGGAGGGCCCACCTACGAGCAGTACTTC	CASSLGGPTYEQYF
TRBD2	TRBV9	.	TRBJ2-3	TGTGCCAGCAGCCCCCGCGGTAGCGGGGGGACAGATACGCAGTATTTT	CASSPRGSGGTDTQYF
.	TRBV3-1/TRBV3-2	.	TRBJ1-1	TGTGCCAGCAGCCAATGGTCCGGCTTTGGGAGTAAACTTATGAACACTGAAGCTTTCTTT	CASSQWSGFGSKLMNTEAFF
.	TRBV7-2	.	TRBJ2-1	TGTGCCAGCAGCGCTAGTCAGGGTTCAGGTTACAATGAGCAGTTCTTC	CASSASQGSGYNEQFF
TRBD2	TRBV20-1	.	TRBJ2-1	TGCAGCGGGGGGGCTTACAATGAGCAGTTCTTC	CSGGAYNEQFF
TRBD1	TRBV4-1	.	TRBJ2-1	TGCGCCAGCAGCCTTACACAGGGGGCTTCCTACAATGAGCAGTTCTTC	CASSLTQGASYNEQFF
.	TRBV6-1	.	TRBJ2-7	TGTGCCAGCAGGGAAGTCGGTTCCGAGCAGTACTTC	CASREVGSEQYF
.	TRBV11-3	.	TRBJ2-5	TGTGCCAGCAGCTACTCCATTGAAGAGACCCAGTACTTC	CASSYSIEETQYF
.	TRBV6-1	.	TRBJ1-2	TGTGCCAGCAGTGAAGGGGGACACTTCGATGGCTACACCTTC	CASSEGGHFDGYTF
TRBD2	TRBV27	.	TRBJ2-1	TGTGCCAGCAGTAGATTAGCGGGAGGGCAGTACAATGAGCAGTTCTTC	CASSRLAGGQYNEQFF
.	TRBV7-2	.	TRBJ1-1	TGTGCCAGCAGCTTATGGGCCATGAACACTGAAGCTTTCTTT	CASSLWAMNTEAFF
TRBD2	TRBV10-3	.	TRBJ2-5	TGTGCCATCAGTGAAATAGCGGGGAACCAAGAGACCCAGTACTTC	CAISEIAGNQETQYF
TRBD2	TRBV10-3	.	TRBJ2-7	TGTGCCACCGGACTAGCGGGAGGCCACGAGCAGTACTTC	CATGLAGGHEQYF
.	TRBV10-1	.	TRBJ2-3	TGCGCCAGCAGTGATAACAGGGTCCCAGATACGCAGTATTTT	CASSDNRVPDTQYF
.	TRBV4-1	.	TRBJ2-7	TGCGCCAGCAGCCAGGGCGGACGGGGCTACGAGCAGTACTTC	CASSQGGRGYEQYF
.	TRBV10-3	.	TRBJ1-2	TGTGCCATCAGTGAGAATATTCAGGGGATAGGAGGCTACACCTTC	CAISENIQGIGGYTF
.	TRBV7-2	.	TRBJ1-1	TGTGCCAGCAGCTTTGAGCCTCGAATGAACACTGAAGCTTTCTTT	CASSFEPRMNTEAFF
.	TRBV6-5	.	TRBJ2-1	TGTGCCACCACGACTCGAACCTCCTACAATGAGCAGTTCTTC	CATTTRTSYNEQFF
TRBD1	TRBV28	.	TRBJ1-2	TGTGCCAGCAGTCGACAGGGGTATGGCTATGGCTACACCTTC	CASSRQGYGYGYTF
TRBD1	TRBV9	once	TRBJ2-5	TGTGCCAGCAGCGCACAGGGGGCGGGGGAGACCCAGTACTTC	CASSAQGAGETQYF
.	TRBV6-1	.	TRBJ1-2	TGTGCCAGCAGTGTAGTGAAGGGAGGCAGCTCGAAATATGGCTACACCTTC	CASSVVKGGSSKYGYTF
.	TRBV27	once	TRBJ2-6	TGTGCCACCGGCGGCCTGCCTTCGGGGGCCAACGTCCTGACTTTC	CATGGLPSGANVLTF
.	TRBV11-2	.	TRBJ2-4	TGTGCCAGCAGAGACGACAGTCTCCTAGCCAAAAACATTCAGTACTTC	CASRDDSLLAKNIQYF
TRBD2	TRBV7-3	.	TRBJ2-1	TGTGCCAGCAGCCCCCGCACCGGGACTAGCCCCAATGAGCAGTTCTTC	CASSPRTGTSPNEQFF
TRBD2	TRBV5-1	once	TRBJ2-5	TGCGCCAGCAGCTTGGCCCTAGTAGCGGGGTTCCAAGAGACCCAGTACTTC	CASSLALVAGFQETQYF
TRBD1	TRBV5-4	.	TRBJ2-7	TGTGCCAGCAGCCCGGGACAGGGGGCCCAATACGAGCAGTACTTC	CASSPGQGAQYEQYF
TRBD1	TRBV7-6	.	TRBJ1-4	TGTGCCAGCAGCCTGACCGGACAGGGTGAAAAACTGTTTTTT	CASSLTGQGEKLFF
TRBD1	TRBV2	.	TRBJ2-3	TGTGCCAGCAGTGAAGAGGGGGCTGGGGCAGATACGCAGTATTTT	CASSEEGAGADTQYF
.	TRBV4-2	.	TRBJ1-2	TGTGCCAGCAGCCCCCCCTCGGCGGATGCTAACTATGGCTACACCTTC	CASSPPSADANYGYTF
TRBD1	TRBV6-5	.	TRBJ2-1	TGTGCCAGCAGTTACGGTCCTCGGACAGGGAACAATGAGCAGTTCTTC	CASSYGPRTGNNEQFF
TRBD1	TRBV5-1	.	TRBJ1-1	TGCGCCAGCAGCTTTACCGGGACAGGGGATACTGAAGCTTTCTTT	CASSFTGTGDTEAFF